The 7 T cell receptor beta chains below all came from one sample that was sequenced in a study of vaccination and CD4 T cells after COVID-19. Cultured CD4+ T cell DNA underwent sequencing with the Oncomine TCR Beta short-read assay. TCRdb recomputed calls from the PCR reads with MiXCR, one row per CDR3 protein. The profile shows roughly 13,000 distinct CDR3 sequences, around 57% of them singletons. Their antigen targets remain unknown. The treatment here: approximately 11-day PBMC culture with coronavirus spike peptide pools or control peptides (ViraFEST assay). What was sequenced was CD4+ T cells from blood, cultured in vitro. These receptors were collected from a human donor who had recovered from COVID-19.

The chain employs TRBV10-3 and TRBJ1-2, with TRBD1 identical over 7 bases. The ends lost 4 bases at V and 6 bases at J; junction bases unmatched: 5. CDR1 is ENHRY, CDR2 SYGVKD, per germline. This CDR3 comprises 13 residues. CDR3 DNA: TGTGCCATCAGTGCGATCCAGGGGGATGGCTACACCTTC. It yields the protein CAISAIQGDGYTF.

The genes are TRBV7-3 and TRBJ2-1; no definite D call. The ends were cut back, 5 bases at V and 8 bases at J, with 13 bases in the middle. Germline V gives CDR1 SGHTA, CDR2 FQGTGA. CDR3 length: 13 residues. The CDR3 sequence is CASSPTSDHEQFF. The CDR3 DNA is TGTGCCAGCAGCCCCACCTCGGATCATGAGCAGTTCTTC.

This clonotype was counted only a few times. The CDR3 reads CASSERQVQETQYF. CDR3 nucleotides: TGTGCCAGCAGTGAAAGACAGGTGCAAGAGACCCAGTACTTC. This chain uses TRBV2 with TRBJ2-5, with D possibly TRBD1 on 6 matching bases. The CDR3 totals 14 residues. The germline gives CDR1 SNHLY, CDR2 FYNNEI. The V gene lost 2 bases and the J gene lost 2 bases, with 9 bases spanning the gap.

This chain joins TRBV7-9 and TRBJ2-2; D remains unclear. The germline V gene has CDR1 SEHNR and CDR2 FQNEAQ (reference sequence). The V end was cut by 4 bases, the J end by 5 bases, with 23 bases between. This CDR3 has 18 residues. For the CDR3, the DNA is TGTGCCAGCAGCTCCCGAGGACCAGCCGCCGAAGGTACCGGGGAGCTGTTTTTT. Protein sequence: CASSSRGPAAEGTGELFF.

This clonotype is a singleton in its sample. The rearrangement links TRBV4-2 to TRBJ2-1; 10 bases agree with TRBD1. The CDR3 extends over 15 amino acids. V was pared by 4 bases and J by 8 bases, with 8 bases of the junction left unmatched. CDR1 LGHNA and CDR2 YNFKEQ come from the germline V gene. CDR3 bases: TGTGCCAGCAGCCCTGCCGGACAGGGGGGCTATGAGCAGTTCTTC. Amino acids: CASSPAGQGGYEQFF.

The chain recombines TRBV2 with TRBJ2-5, with 7 bases matching TRBD2. The germline V gene encodes CDR1 SNHLY and CDR2 FYNNEI. The CDR3 length is 17 residues. V was pared by 9 bases and J by 2 bases, with 18 bases of the junction left unmatched. Here the CDR3 DNA reads TGTGCCAGTTCGAAAGGAGGGAGGGCCTTGGCGCAAGAGACCCAGTACTTC. Translating it yields CASSKGGRALAQETQYF.

The rearrangement joins TRBV7-3 to TRBJ2-5; the match to TRBD1 covers 7 bases. The V gene end was trimmed by 2 bases and the J gene end by 3 bases; junction bases not matched to a gene: 0. There are 13 residues in the CDR3. Germline CDR1 reads SGHTA; CDR2 reads FQGTGA. This CDR3 reads CASSLQGEETQYF. DNA of the CDR3: TGTGCCAGCAGCTTACAGGGGGAAGAGACCCAGTACTTC.